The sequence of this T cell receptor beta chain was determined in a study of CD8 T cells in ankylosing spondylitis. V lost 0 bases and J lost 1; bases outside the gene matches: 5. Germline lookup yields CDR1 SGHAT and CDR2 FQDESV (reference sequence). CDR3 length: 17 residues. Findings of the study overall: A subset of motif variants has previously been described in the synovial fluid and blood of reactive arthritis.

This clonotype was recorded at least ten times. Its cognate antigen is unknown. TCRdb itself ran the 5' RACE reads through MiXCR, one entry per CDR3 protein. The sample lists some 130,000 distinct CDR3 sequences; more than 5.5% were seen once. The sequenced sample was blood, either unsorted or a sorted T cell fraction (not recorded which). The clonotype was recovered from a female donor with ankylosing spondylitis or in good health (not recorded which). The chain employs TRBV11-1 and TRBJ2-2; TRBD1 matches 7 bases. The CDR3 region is CASSLALRTGNTGELFF. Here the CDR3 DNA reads TGTGCCAGCAGCTTAGCGCTAAGGACAGGGAACACCGGGGAGCTGTTTTTT.